These T cell receptor beta chains were read from a single sample in a study of regulatory T cells in long-lasting Graves disease. TCRdb ran MiXCR on the multiplex PCR reads and lists one entry per CDR3 protein. Of some 500,000 distinct CDR3 sequences listed, about 14% are singletons. These data also formed part of another study, on T cells in Graves' hyperthyroidism and ophthalmopathy.

The sample consisted of peripheral blood mononuclear cells (PBMCs), taken at new diagnosis, from a patient treated with antithyroid drugs. These receptors were taken from a young man with Graves disease. CDR3s include the opening cysteine and the closing phenylalanine or tryptophan. The order of the fields is V gene, CDR3 length, J gene, clone size, D gene, CDR3 DNA, CDR3 protein. A D gene is named only where the DNA matches it firmly. Clone size is given for some rows only: seen once, a few or many times, or a class if the clone is expanded.

>TRBV5-6|18|TRBJ2-2|NA|TRBD1
TGTGCCAGCAGCTTGGCCGGGACAGGGGCCCCGGGGACCGGGGAGCTGTTTTTT
CASSLAGTGAPGTGELFF
>TRBV5-1|15|TRBJ2-7|few|TRBD2
TGCGCCAGCAGCTTGGGTCGGGGGGGCACCTACGAGCAGTACTTC
CASSLGRGGTYEQYF
>TRBV6-1|13|TRBJ2-5|few|TRBD1
TGTGCCAGCAGTGAACCAGGGGGCGAGACCCTGTACTTC
CASSEPGGETLYF
>TRBV18|13|TRBJ2-3|few|NA
TGTGCCATCTCACCATCCGGGGGAGATACGCAGTATTTT
CAISPSGGDTQYF
>TRBV18|15|TRBJ2-3|few|TRBD1
TGTGCCAGCTCCATCCGACAGGGAAGCACAGATACGCAGTATTTT
CASSIRQGSTDTQYF
>TRBV3-1|15|TRBJ2-1|few|NA
TGTGCCAGCAGCCAAGATGGGCGGATCTACAATGAGCAGTTCTTC
CASSQDGRIYNEQFF
>TRBV7-8|19|TRBJ2-4|many|TRBD2
TGTGCCAGCAGCCGAGCGAGGCTAGCGGGCCAAGGGTCCAAAAACATTCAGTACTTC
CASSRARLAGQGSKNIQYF
>TRBV6-1|17|TRBJ2-1|many|NA
TGTGCCAGCAGGTCTCCGCCCCGGGACTCCTTCCCCCATGAGCAGTTCTTC
CASRSPPRDSFPHEQFF
>TRBV19|16|TRBJ2-1|many|TRBD2
TGTGCCAGTAGTGGGTTAGCGGGCATTTCCTACAATGAGCAGTTCTTC
CASSGLAGISYNEQFF
>TRBV2|15|TRBJ2-3|once|NA
TGTGCCAGCTCCAAAGGAACTAGAAGCACAGATACGCAGTGTTTC
CASSKGTRSTDTQCF
>TRBV28|13|TRBJ1-1|many|NA
TGTGCCAGCAGCTCTGGGGGGCCCACTGAAGCTTTCTTT
CASSSGGPTEAFF
>TRBV20-1|10|TRBJ2-1|many|NA
TGCAGTGCCCGTAGACGTGAGCAGTTCTTC
CSARRREQFF
>TRBV6-2/TRBV6-3|14|TRBJ2-1|many|NA
TGTGCCACCCTTCGTATCGGGAGTAAAAGTGAGCAGTTCTTC
CATLRIGSKSEQFF
>TRBV2|11|TRBJ1-2|many|NA
TGTGCCAGCACTCGGCGAGGTGGCTACACCTTC
CASTRRGGYTF
>TRBV5-1|16|TRBJ2-5|many|TRBD1
TGCGCCAGCAGCTCGGGACAGGGGGACTCTCAAGAGACCCAGTACTTC
CASSSGQGDSQETQYF
>TRBV11-3|16|TRBJ1-1|NA|TRBD1
TGTGCCAGCAGGGCCGGACCGGGACAGGGTTTCGCTGAAGCTTTCTTT
CASRAGPGQGFAEAFF
>TRBV18|15|TRBJ1-1|many|TRBD1
TGTGCCAGCTCTCCCAGGGGGCACGGGAAAACTGAAGCTTTCTTT
CASSPRGHGKTEAFF
>TRBV20-1|12|TRBJ2-7|many|NA
TGCAGTGCTTGGGGAGGTTTCTACGAGCAGTACTTC
CSAWGGFYEQYF
>TRBV6-2/TRBV6-3|15|TRBJ2-2|many|NA
TGTGCCAGCAGTCGGGACTCCTCGAACACCGGGGAGCTGTTTTTT
CASSRDSSNTGELFF
>TRBV4-1|15|TRBJ2-1|NA|TRBD2
TGCGCCAGCAGCCAAGAGGACCTAGCGGGAGGTGAGCAGTTCTTC
CASSQEDLAGGEQFF
>TRBV7-9|15|TRBJ2-2|many|NA
TGTGCCAGCAGCTTAGGAGGGCTTGCCACCGGGGAGCTGTTTTTT
CASSLGGLATGELFF
>TRBV27|14|TRBJ2-5|many|NA
TGTGCCAGCAGTTTATCGGACAGCCAAGAGACCCAGTACTTC
CASSLSDSQETQYF
>TRBV7-2|14|TRBJ2-3|many|NA
TGTGCCAGCAATCTCTTGGGAGACACAGATACGCAGTATTTT
CASNLLGDTDTQYF
>TRBV7-2|13|TRBJ2-5|many|NA
TGTGCCAGCAGTGGTACGATGGGGGAGACCCAGTACTTC
CASSGTMGETQYF
>TRBV5-1|14|TRBJ2-7|many|NA
TGCGCCAGCAGCTTGCCGCAGAGCTCCTACGAGCAGTACTTC
CASSLPQSSYEQYF
>TRBV6-1|11|TRBJ1-2|NA|NA
TGTGCCAGCTGGACTCCCTATGGCTACACCTTC
CASWTPYGYTF
>TRBV3-1|15|TRBJ2-5|NA|NA
TGTGCCAGCAGCCAAGGCACGGGGATAGGAGAGACCCAGTACTTC
CASSQGTGIGETQYF
>TRBV6-1|16|TRBJ2-3|NA|TRBD2
TGTGCCAGCAGTCCCAGTAGTAGCGGGAGCACAGATACGCAGTATTTT
CASSPSSSGSTDTQYF
>TRBV20-1|14|TRBJ2-1|many|TRBD2
TGCAGTGCCCGACTAGCGGAAATTTACAATGAGCAGTTCTTC
CSARLAEIYNEQFF
>TRBV11-2|13|TRBJ2-7|many|TRBD2
TGTGCCAGCACCCGGACTAGCGGGTACGAGCAGTACTTC
CASTRTSGYEQYF
>TRBV20-1|14|TRBJ2-3|once|TRBD1
TGCAGTGCTTCTTCAGGGGGCACTACAGATACGCAGTATTTT
CSASSGGTTDTQYF
>TRBV7-2|12|TRBJ2-1|many|NA
TGTGCCAGCAGCCCGCTGAGGGGAGAGCAGTTCTTC
CASSPLRGEQFF
>TRBV2|18|TRBJ2-3|many|TRBD2
TGTGCCAGCAGTGAAATCCCGCTAACTAGCGGGAGGAAAGATACGCAGTATTTT
CASSEIPLTSGRKDTQYF
>TRBV11-3|22|TRBJ2-7|NA|TRBD2
TGTGCCAGCAGCTTAGATCAAAAAGCGGGAGGGGCTTCCTCCCTAATTCGGTACGAGCAGTACTTC
CASSLDQKAGGASSLIRYEQYF
>TRBV6-1|13|TRBJ2-2|many|NA
TGTGCCAGCAGTGAAGTGGGCGGCGGGGAGCTGTTTTTT
CASSEVGGGELFF